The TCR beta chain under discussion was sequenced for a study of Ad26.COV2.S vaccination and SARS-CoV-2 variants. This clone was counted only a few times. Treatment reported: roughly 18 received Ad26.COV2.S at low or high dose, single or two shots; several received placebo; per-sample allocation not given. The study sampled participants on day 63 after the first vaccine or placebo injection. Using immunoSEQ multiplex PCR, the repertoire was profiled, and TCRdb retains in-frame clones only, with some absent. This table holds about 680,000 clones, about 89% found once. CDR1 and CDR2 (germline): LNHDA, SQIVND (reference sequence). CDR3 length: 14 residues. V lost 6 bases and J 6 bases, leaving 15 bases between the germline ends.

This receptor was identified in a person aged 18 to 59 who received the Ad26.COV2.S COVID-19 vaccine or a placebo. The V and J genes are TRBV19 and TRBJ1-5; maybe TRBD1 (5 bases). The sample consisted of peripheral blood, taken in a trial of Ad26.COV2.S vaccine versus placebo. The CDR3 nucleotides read TGTGCCAGTAGCTGGGGAGGGGAGGGTCAGCCCCAGCATTTT. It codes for CASSWGGEGQPQHF.